A single sample gave rise to the 4 T cell receptor beta chains below, sequenced in a study of shared T cell receptors in the human thymus. TCRdb keeps only in-frame clones here, not all; method: immunoSEQ multiplex PCR. The sample shows roughly 660,000 clones, around nine tenths of them seen only once. Separately, the same data were catalogued under a study of human thymus T cells.

Sequenced: thymocytes. These receptors all come from a boy in the first two years of life with a congenital heart defect.

The J gene is TRBJ2-7, the V gene TRBV29-1, with TRBD1 identical over 7 bases. Looked up from germline, CDR1 is SQVTM and CDR2 is ANQGSEA. Losses at the gene ends were 6 bases for V and 4 bases for J; bases not matched to a gene: 6. The CDR3 loop spans 12 amino acids. The CDR3 sequence: CSVTGTLYEQYF. In nucleotides, the CDR3 is TGCAGCGTGACAGGGACCCTTTACGAGCAGTACTTC.

V usage is TRBV4-3 and J usage is TRBJ2-7; perhaps TRBD1 as D (6 bases). This CDR3 is built from 15 residues. Trimming shortened V by 0 bases and J by 5 bases, and 14 bases separated the two germline ends. The germline CDR1 and CDR2 sequences are LGHNA and YSLEER. The CDR3 loop is CASSQDWPGAHEQYF. The CDR3 DNA is TGCGCCAGCAGCCAAGATTGGCCAGGGGCCCACGAGCAGTACTTC.

The V gene is TRBV27, the J gene TRBJ2-3, with TRBD2 matching over 9 bases. This CDR3 has 15 amino acids. Germline loops: CDR1 MNHEY, CDR2 SMNVEV (reference sequence). V lost 5 bases, J lost 1 base, and 4 bases stayed unmatched. The CDR3 nucleotides are TGTGCCAGCAGTCGCCAGCGGGGGGGCACAGATACGCAGTATTTT. Translated, it gives CASSRQRGGTDTQYF.

This clone has just one count. The genes are TRBV28 and TRBJ1-3; tentative D call: TRBD1 (5 bases). Deletions cut 6 bases from V and 6 bases from J, with 15 bases between. The germline V gene encodes CDR1 MDHEN and CDR2 SYDVKM. The CDR3 runs to 14 residues. The CDR3 nucleotides read TGTGCCAGCAGCCAAGCCCGGGGGGTAAACACCATATATTTT. Its protein is CASSQARGVNTIYF.